A selection of T cell receptor beta chains follows, all from one sample in a study of beta chain features in type 1 diabetes. Produced via immunoSEQ multiplex PCR; TCRdb's table is partial and in-frame only. The sample includes 300,000 to 350,000 clones, about 13% of them seen just once. Input material: naive CD4+ T cells from blood. Receptor source: a woman in her late teens or twenties with type 1 diabetes. Both conserved end residues are part of each CDR3. The D gene is left open where the match is weak. Expanded clones are given a class, and other clones once, few, many or no size at all.

clone_size: few; j_call: TRBJ1-2; d_call: TRBD1; v_call: TRBV5-6; cdr3_aa: CASSYGQGLHGYTF; cdr3_nt: TGTGCCAGCAGCTACGGACAGGGGCTACATGGCTACACCTTC
clone_size: few; j_call: TRBJ2-3; d_call: TRBD2; v_call: TRBV18; cdr3_aa: CASSGLADSTDTQYF; cdr3_nt: TGTGCCAGCTCAGGACTAGCGGACAGCACAGATACGCAGTATTTT
clone_size: few; j_call: TRBJ2-5; d_call: .; v_call: TRBV28; cdr3_aa: CASSSGVAGETQYF; cdr3_nt: TGTGCCAGCAGTTCAGGGGTTGCTGGAGAGACCCAGTACTTC
clone_size: .; j_call: TRBJ2-2; d_call: .; v_call: TRBV18; cdr3_aa: CASSPVGDNTGELFF; cdr3_nt: TGTGCCAGCTCACCCGTTGGAGATAACACCGGGGAGCTGTTTTTT
clone_size: .; j_call: TRBJ2-1; d_call: TRBD2; v_call: TRBV29-1; cdr3_aa: CSARWTSGRGYNEQFF; cdr3_nt: TGCAGCGCAAGGTGGACTAGCGGGAGAGGTTACAATGAGCAGTTCTTC
clone_size: few; j_call: TRBJ1-2; d_call: TRBD1; v_call: TRBV5-4; cdr3_aa: CASSLGTGPRGYTF; cdr3_nt: TGTGCCAGCAGCTTGGGGACAGGGCCCAGGGGCTACACCTTC
clone_size: .; j_call: TRBJ2-1; d_call: TRBD2; v_call: TRBV7-2; cdr3_aa: CASSPGSGREGENEQFF; cdr3_nt: TGTGCCAGCAGCCCAGGTTCGGGACGGGAGGGGGAGAATGAGCAGTTCTTC
clone_size: few; j_call: TRBJ1-2; d_call: .; v_call: TRBV19; cdr3_aa: CASSMTDRIYGYTF; cdr3_nt: TGTGCCAGTAGTATGACGGACAGAATCTATGGCTACACCTTC
clone_size: few; j_call: TRBJ1-2; d_call: .; v_call: TRBV7-8; cdr3_aa: CASSLRGAGVDGYTF; cdr3_nt: TGTGCCAGCAGCTTGAGGGGTGCAGGGGTGGATGGCTACACCTTC
clone_size: .; j_call: TRBJ2-1; d_call: .; v_call: TRBV5-4; cdr3_aa: CASSSVQGNNEQFF; cdr3_nt: TGTGCCAGCAGCTCGGTACAGGGAAACAATGAGCAGTTCTTC
clone_size: .; j_call: TRBJ1-5; d_call: TRBD1; v_call: TRBV5-1; cdr3_aa: CASSPGTGVQPQHF; cdr3_nt: TGCGCCAGCAGCCCTGGGACAGGGGTTCAGCCCCAGCATTTT
clone_size: few; j_call: TRBJ1-4; d_call: TRBD1; v_call: TRBV19; cdr3_aa: CASSIGQGHQLFF; cdr3_nt: TGTGCCAGTAGTATTGGACAGGGGCATCAACTGTTTTTT
clone_size: .; j_call: TRBJ2-5; d_call: TRBD2; v_call: TRBV4-1; cdr3_aa: CASSRLAGFQETQYF; cdr3_nt: TGCGCCAGCAGCCGGTTAGCGGGATTCCAAGAGACCCAGTACTTC
clone_size: .; j_call: TRBJ2-5; d_call: .; v_call: TRBV2; cdr3_aa: CASSDGSGETQYF; cdr3_nt: TGTGCCAGCAGTGATGGGAGCGGCGAGACCCAGTACTTC
clone_size: few; j_call: TRBJ2-1; d_call: .; v_call: TRBV12-5; cdr3_aa: CASGLARGGEQFF; cdr3_nt: TGTGCTAGTGGACTCGCTCGGGGTGGGGAGCAGTTCTTC
clone_size: few; j_call: TRBJ2-1; d_call: TRBD2; v_call: TRBV10-3; cdr3_aa: CAISESFGTSTYNEQFF; cdr3_nt: TGTGCCATCAGTGAGTCTTTTGGGACTAGTACCTACAATGAGCAGTTCTTC
clone_size: .; j_call: TRBJ2-1; d_call: TRBD2; v_call: TRBV5-1; cdr3_aa: CASSLDAGGLYNEQFF; cdr3_nt: TGCGCCAGCAGCTTGGACGCGGGAGGGCTTTACAATGAGCAGTTCTTC
clone_size: .; j_call: TRBJ2-3; d_call: TRBD2; v_call: TRBV4-3; cdr3_aa: CASSQAHGTSGSWDTQYF; cdr3_nt: TGCGCCAGCAGCCAAGCCCACGGGACTAGCGGGAGTTGGGATACGCAGTATTTT
clone_size: .; j_call: TRBJ1-1; d_call: .; v_call: TRBV10-3; cdr3_aa: CAIKRVVNTEAFF; cdr3_nt: TGTGCCATCAAGAGGGTCGTCAACACTGAAGCTTTCTTT
clone_size: few; j_call: TRBJ2-3; d_call: .; v_call: TRBV6-6; cdr3_aa: CASSLRTGTDTQYF; cdr3_nt: TGTGCCAGCAGTCTCCGTACGGGGACAGATACGCAGTATTTT
clone_size: few; j_call: TRBJ2-4; d_call: .; v_call: TRBV10-3; cdr3_aa: CAISSSPAAKNIQYF; cdr3_nt: TGTGCCATCAGTTCCTCCCCCGCGGCCAAAAACATTCAGTACTTC
clone_size: .; j_call: TRBJ1-3; d_call: .; v_call: TRBV5-6; cdr3_aa: CASSLGGEANTIYF; cdr3_nt: TGTGCCAGCAGCTTGGGTGGGGAGGCAAACACCATATATTTT
clone_size: .; j_call: TRBJ2-3; d_call: TRBD2; v_call: TRBV5-1; cdr3_aa: CASRPGLATGTDTQYF; cdr3_nt: TGCGCCAGCAGACCAGGACTAGCCACGGGCACAGATACGCAGTATTTT
clone_size: few; j_call: TRBJ2-3; d_call: .; v_call: TRBV7-2; cdr3_aa: CASSPGWGEDSDTQYF; cdr3_nt: TGTGCCAGCAGCCCAGGCTGGGGGGAGGATTCGGATACGCAGTATTTT
clone_size: few; j_call: TRBJ1-5; d_call: .; v_call: TRBV7-8; cdr3_aa: CASSLVGGGESNQPQHF; cdr3_nt: TGTGCCAGCAGCTTAGTTGGAGGAGGGGAGAGCAATCAGCCCCAGCATTTT
clone_size: few; j_call: TRBJ2-1; d_call: TRBD1; v_call: TRBV4-3; cdr3_aa: CASSQGVPGQGIGFIHEQFF; cdr3_nt: TGCGCCAGCAGCCAAGGTGTCCCGGGACAGGGCATCGGGTTTATCCATGAGCAGTTCTTC
clone_size: .; j_call: TRBJ2-7; d_call: .; v_call: TRBV19; cdr3_aa: CASSEYGEQYF; cdr3_nt: TGTGCCAGTAGTGAGTACGGGGAGCAGTACTTC
clone_size: few; j_call: TRBJ2-7; d_call: TRBD1; v_call: TRBV5-1; cdr3_aa: CASSFGQGNGYEQYF; cdr3_nt: TGCGCCAGCAGCTTTGGACAGGGTAACGGCTACGAGCAGTACTTC
clone_size: .; j_call: TRBJ2-1; d_call: TRBD2; v_call: TRBV12-5; cdr3_aa: CASGLTSGNEQFF; cdr3_nt: TGTGCTAGTGGTTTGACTAGCGGGAATGAGCAGTTCTTC
clone_size: .; j_call: TRBJ2-1; d_call: .; v_call: TRBV9; cdr3_aa: CASSAPVSTYNEQFF; cdr3_nt: TGTGCCAGCAGCGCTCCGGTGTCTACCTACAATGAGCAGTTCTTC
clone_size: few; j_call: TRBJ1-1; d_call: .; v_call: TRBV7-9; cdr3_aa: CASSSLGGEAFF; cdr3_nt: TGTGCCAGCAGCTCACTAGGTGGGGAAGCTTTCTTT
clone_size: .; j_call: TRBJ2-1; d_call: TRBD1; v_call: TRBV9; cdr3_aa: CASSPRQGIYNEQFF; cdr3_nt: TGTGCCAGCAGCCCCAGACAGGGGATCTACAATGAGCAGTTCTTC
clone_size: few; j_call: TRBJ1-2; d_call: .; v_call: TRBV18; cdr3_aa: CASSPGQGHGYTF; cdr3_nt: TGTGCCAGCTCACCAGGGCAGGGCCATGGCTACACCTTC
clone_size: few; j_call: TRBJ2-1; d_call: .; v_call: TRBV7-9; cdr3_aa: CASSLAGAYNEQFF; cdr3_nt: TGTGCCAGCAGCTTAGCGGGAGCCTACAATGAGCAGTTCTTC
clone_size: .; j_call: TRBJ2-1; d_call: .; v_call: TRBV30; cdr3_aa: CAWSQSDRGEQFF; cdr3_nt: TGTGCCTGGAGTCAGTCCGATAGAGGTGAGCAGTTCTTC
clone_size: few; j_call: TRBJ2-3; d_call: TRBD1; v_call: TRBV18; cdr3_aa: CASSRKADRGPTDTQYF; cdr3_nt: TGTGCCAGCTCACGAAAGGCAGACAGGGGGCCCACAGATACGCAGTATTTT
clone_size: .; j_call: TRBJ2-3; d_call: .; v_call: TRBV30; cdr3_aa: CAWSVGGAADTQYF; cdr3_nt: TGTGCCTGGAGTGTGGGGGGGGCGGCAGATACGCAGTATTTT
clone_size: .; j_call: TRBJ2-3; d_call: TRBD2; v_call: TRBV5-1; cdr3_aa: CASAAGVLADTQYF; cdr3_nt: TGCGCCAGCGCGGCGGGAGTCCTCGCAGATACGCAGTATTTT
clone_size: .; j_call: TRBJ1-2; d_call: .; v_call: TRBV28; cdr3_aa: CASKGPPSYGYTF; cdr3_nt: TGTGCCAGCAAGGGGCCCCCGTCCTATGGCTACACCTTC
clone_size: few; j_call: TRBJ2-2; d_call: .; v_call: TRBV21-1; cdr3_aa: CASSLRQNTGELFF; cdr3_nt: TGTGCCAGCAGCCTCCGACAGAACACCGGGGAGCTGTTTTTT
clone_size: .; j_call: TRBJ1-1; d_call: .; v_call: TRBV14; cdr3_aa: CASSGARDTYTEAFF; cdr3_nt: TGTGCCAGCAGCGGCGCCCGGGACACCTACACTGAAGCTTTCTTT
clone_size: .; j_call: TRBJ2-2; d_call: TRBD1; v_call: TRBV5-1; cdr3_aa: CASSVDRGTGELFF; cdr3_nt: TGCGCCAGCAGCGTAGACAGGGGCACCGGGGAGCTGTTTTTT
clone_size: few; j_call: TRBJ2-3; d_call: TRBD2; v_call: TRBV30; cdr3_aa: CAWSVIRTSGYTDTQYF; cdr3_nt: TGTGCCTGGAGTGTCATCAGGACTAGCGGCTACACAGATACGCAGTATTTT
clone_size: few; j_call: TRBJ1-1; d_call: .; v_call: TRBV15; cdr3_aa: CATEGRVGAEAFF; cdr3_nt: TGTGCCACCGAGGGCAGGGTGGGGGCAGAAGCTTTCTTT
clone_size: few; j_call: TRBJ2-1; d_call: .; v_call: TRBV5-1; cdr3_aa: CASSLTRDGLKVPFF; cdr3_nt: TGCGCCAGCAGCTTGACCCGGGACGGACTAAAGGTACCGTTCTTC
clone_size: .; j_call: TRBJ1-4; d_call: .; v_call: TRBV15; cdr3_aa: CATSRDLGQAEKLFF; cdr3_nt: TGTGCCACCAGCAGAGATCTTGGGCAGGCGGAAAAACTGTTTTTT
clone_size: .; j_call: TRBJ2-1; d_call: .; v_call: TRBV15; cdr3_aa: CATRGLGSSYNEQFF; cdr3_nt: TGTGCCACCAGGGGGCTCGGGAGTTCGTACAATGAGCAGTTCTTC
clone_size: .; j_call: TRBJ2-2; d_call: TRBD2; v_call: TRBV18; cdr3_aa: CASSPRIKVAGTGELFF; cdr3_nt: TGTGCCAGCTCACCACGGATTAAAGTAGCGGGAACCGGGGAGCTGTTTTTT
clone_size: few; j_call: TRBJ1-1; d_call: .; v_call: TRBV29-1; cdr3_aa: CSVEGRMNTEAFF; cdr3_nt: TGCAGCGTTGAGGGCAGAATGAACACTGAAGCTTTCTTT
clone_size: .; j_call: TRBJ2-4; d_call: .; v_call: TRBV5-1; cdr3_aa: CASSASGGLAKNIQYF; cdr3_nt: TGCGCCAGCAGCGCCTCCGGGGGTTTAGCCAAAAACATTCAGTACTTC
clone_size: .; j_call: TRBJ2-6; d_call: .; v_call: TRBV4-1; cdr3_aa: CASSQFPRRSGANVLTF; cdr3_nt: TGCGCCAGCAGCCAATTCCCGCGGCGCTCTGGGGCCAACGTCCTGACTTTC
clone_size: .; j_call: TRBJ1-4; d_call: .; v_call: TRBV7-8; cdr3_aa: CASSLFYTGYSDEKLFF; cdr3_nt: TGTGCCAGCAGCTTATTTTACACGGGGTATAGTGATGAAAAACTGTTTTTT
clone_size: .; j_call: TRBJ2-7; d_call: TRBD1; v_call: TRBV18; cdr3_aa: CASSPMRTGYDEQYF; cdr3_nt: TGTGCCAGCTCACCAATGAGGACAGGGTACGACGAGCAGTACTTC
clone_size: .; j_call: TRBJ2-7; d_call: TRBD2; v_call: TRBV27; cdr3_aa: CASSYHRPGGGYEQYF; cdr3_nt: TGTGCCAGCAGTTACCACCGCCCGGGCGGGGGCTACGAGCAGTACTTC
clone_size: few; j_call: TRBJ2-5; d_call: TRBD2; v_call: TRBV27; cdr3_aa: CASSQTIPGLAGVVQETQYF; cdr3_nt: TGTGCCAGCAGCCAAACCATTCCGGGACTAGCGGGAGTGGTGCAGGAGACCCAGTACTTC
clone_size: few; j_call: TRBJ1-1; d_call: TRBD1; v_call: TRBV11-2; cdr3_aa: CASSLLFQGARTEAFF; cdr3_nt: TGTGCCAGCAGCTTACTCTTCCAGGGGGCGCGCACTGAAGCTTTCTTT
clone_size: .; j_call: TRBJ2-5; d_call: TRBD1; v_call: TRBV5-1; cdr3_aa: CASSSQGERETQYF; cdr3_nt: TGCGCCAGCAGCTCGCAGGGGGAGCGGGAGACCCAGTACTTC